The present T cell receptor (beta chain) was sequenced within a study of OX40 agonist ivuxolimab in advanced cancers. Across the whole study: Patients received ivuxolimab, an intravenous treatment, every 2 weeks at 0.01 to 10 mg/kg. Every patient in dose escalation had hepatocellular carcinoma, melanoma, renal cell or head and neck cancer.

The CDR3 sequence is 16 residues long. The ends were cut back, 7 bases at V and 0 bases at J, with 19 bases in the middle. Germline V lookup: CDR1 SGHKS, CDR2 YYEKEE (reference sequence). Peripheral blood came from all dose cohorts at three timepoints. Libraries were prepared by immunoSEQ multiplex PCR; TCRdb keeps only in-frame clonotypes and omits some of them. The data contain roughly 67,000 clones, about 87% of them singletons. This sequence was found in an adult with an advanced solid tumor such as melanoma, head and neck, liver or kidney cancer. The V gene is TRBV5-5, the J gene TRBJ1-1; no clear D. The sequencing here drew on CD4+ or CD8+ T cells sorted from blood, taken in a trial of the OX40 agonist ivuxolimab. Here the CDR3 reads CASLKQAAGVNTEAFF. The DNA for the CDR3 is TGTGCCAGCCTTAAGCAGGCCGCAGGAGTGAACACTGAAGCTTTCTTT.